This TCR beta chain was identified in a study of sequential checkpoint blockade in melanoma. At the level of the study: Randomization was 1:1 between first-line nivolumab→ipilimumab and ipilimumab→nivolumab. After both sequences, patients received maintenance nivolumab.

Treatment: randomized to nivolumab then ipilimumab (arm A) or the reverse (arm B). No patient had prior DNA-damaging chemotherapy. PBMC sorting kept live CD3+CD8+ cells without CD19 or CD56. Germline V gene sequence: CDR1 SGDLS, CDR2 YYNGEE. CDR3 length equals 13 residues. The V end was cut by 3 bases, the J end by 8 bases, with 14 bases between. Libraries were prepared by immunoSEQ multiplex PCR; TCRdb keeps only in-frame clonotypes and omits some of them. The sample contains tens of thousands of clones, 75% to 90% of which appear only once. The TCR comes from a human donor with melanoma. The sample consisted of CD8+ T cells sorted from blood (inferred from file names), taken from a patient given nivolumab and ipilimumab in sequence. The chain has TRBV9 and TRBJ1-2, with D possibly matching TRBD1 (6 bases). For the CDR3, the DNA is TGTGCCAGCAGCGGACTTTACAGGGAGGGCTACACCTTC. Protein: CASSGLYREGYTF.